The 3 T cell receptor beta chains below come from one sample, sequenced in a study of T cell responses to AZD1222 COVID-19 vaccine. Clones were sequenced by immunoSEQ multiplex PCR, and TCRdb holds only the in-frame ones, with some missing. The sample records 95,000 to 150,000 clones, around 87% being singletons. Material: peripheral blood, obtained on day 0 of AZD1222 vaccination. These TCRs come from an adult in good health.

This sequence joins TRBV7-9 and TRBJ1-1, with 10 bases aligning to TRBD1. The V and J ends lost 5 bases and 7 bases, in that order; junction bases with no gene match: 13. Germline V CDR1 and CDR2: SEHNR, FQNEAQ (reference sequence). The CDR3 length is 16 residues. DNA for the CDR3: TGTGCCAGCAGCCGCCGGACAGGGGGTACGGTAGGTGAAGCTTTCTTT. This encodes CASSRRTGGTVGEAFF.

V usage is TRBV27 and J usage is TRBJ2-7; D is possibly TRBD2 (5 bases). V was shortened by 2 bases and J by 3 bases, with 5 bases between the two germline ends. This CDR3 comprises 12 residues. CDR1 is MNHEY and CDR2 is SMNVEV in the germline V gene (reference sequence). This chain's CDR3 is CASSLSGYEQYF. In DNA, the CDR3 is TGTGCCAGCAGTTTAAGCGGCTACGAGCAGTACTTC.

This chain links TRBV16 with TRBJ1-3; 7 bases agree with TRBD1. V shed 3 bases and J 0 bases; nucleotides not matched to a gene: 11. CDR3 length: 18 amino acids. CDR1 is KGHSY, CDR2 FQNENV, per germline. The CDR3 DNA reads TGTGCCAGCAGCCATGGGGACAGTTCGCGCTCCTCTGGAAACACCATATATTTT. It is translated as CASSHGDSSRSSGNTIYF.